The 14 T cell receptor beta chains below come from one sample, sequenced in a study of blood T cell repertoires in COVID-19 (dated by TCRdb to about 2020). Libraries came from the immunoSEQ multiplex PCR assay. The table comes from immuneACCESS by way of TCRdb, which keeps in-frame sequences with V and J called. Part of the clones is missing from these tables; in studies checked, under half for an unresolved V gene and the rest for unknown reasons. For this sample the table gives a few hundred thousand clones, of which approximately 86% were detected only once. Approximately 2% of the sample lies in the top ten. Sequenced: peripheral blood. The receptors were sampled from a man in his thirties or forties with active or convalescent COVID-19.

CDR3 in amino acids: CASWTGVNEKLFF. Here the CDR3 DNA reads TGCGCCAGTTGGACAGGGGTTAATGAAAAACTGTTTTTT. V usage is TRBV5-1 and J usage is TRBJ1-4; 9 bases agree with TRBD1. CDR3 size: 13 residues. Germline loops: CDR1 SGHRS, CDR2 YFSETQ. After removal of 8 bases from V and 4 bases from J, the junction contained 3 bases not matched to a gene.

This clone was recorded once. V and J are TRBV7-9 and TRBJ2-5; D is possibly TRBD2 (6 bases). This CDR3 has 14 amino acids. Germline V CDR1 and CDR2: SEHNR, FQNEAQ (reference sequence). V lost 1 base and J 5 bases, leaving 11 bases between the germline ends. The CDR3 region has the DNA TGTGCCAGCAGCTTAGTCGGAGGGGTGGAGACCCAGTACTTC. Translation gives CASSLVGGVETQYF.

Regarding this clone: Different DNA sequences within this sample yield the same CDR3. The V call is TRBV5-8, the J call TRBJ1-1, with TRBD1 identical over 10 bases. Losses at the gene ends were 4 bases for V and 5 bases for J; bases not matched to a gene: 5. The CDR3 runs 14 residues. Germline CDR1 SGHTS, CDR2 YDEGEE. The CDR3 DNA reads TGTGCCAGCAGCCTGGGACAGGGGAGAACTGAAGCTTTCTTT. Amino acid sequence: CASSLGQGRTEAFF.

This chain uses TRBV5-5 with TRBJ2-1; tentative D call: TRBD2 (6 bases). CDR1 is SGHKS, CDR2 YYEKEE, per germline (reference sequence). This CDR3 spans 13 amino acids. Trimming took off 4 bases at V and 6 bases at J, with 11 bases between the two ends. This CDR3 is CASSLRGLNEQFF. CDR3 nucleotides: TGTGCCAGCAGCCTGAGGGGACTCAATGAGCAGTTCTTC.

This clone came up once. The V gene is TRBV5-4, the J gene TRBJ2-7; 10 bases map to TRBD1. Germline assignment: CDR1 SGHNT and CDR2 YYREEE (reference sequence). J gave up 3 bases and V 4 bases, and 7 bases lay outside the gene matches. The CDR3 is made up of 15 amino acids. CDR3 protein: CASSQGQGTIYEQYF. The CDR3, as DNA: TGTGCCAGCAGCCAGGGACAGGGGACTATCTACGAGCAGTACTTC.

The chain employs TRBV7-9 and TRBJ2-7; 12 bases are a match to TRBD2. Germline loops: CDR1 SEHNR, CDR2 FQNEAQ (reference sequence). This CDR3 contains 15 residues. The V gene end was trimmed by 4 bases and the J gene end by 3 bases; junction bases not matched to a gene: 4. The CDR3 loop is CASSSTSGGIYEQYF. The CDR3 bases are TGTGCCAGCAGCTCGACTAGCGGGGGAATCTACGAGCAGTACTTC.

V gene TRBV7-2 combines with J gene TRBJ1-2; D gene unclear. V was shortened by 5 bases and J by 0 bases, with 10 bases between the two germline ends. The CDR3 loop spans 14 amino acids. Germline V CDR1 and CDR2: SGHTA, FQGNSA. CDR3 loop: CASSPAGANYGYTF. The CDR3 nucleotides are TGTGCCAGCAGCCCCGCGGGAGCTAACTATGGCTACACCTTC.

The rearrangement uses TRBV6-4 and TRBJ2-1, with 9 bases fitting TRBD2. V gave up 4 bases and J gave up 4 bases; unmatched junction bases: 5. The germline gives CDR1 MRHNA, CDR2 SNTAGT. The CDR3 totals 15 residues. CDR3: CASSALAGVYNEQFF. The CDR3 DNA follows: TGTGCCAGCAGTGCGTTAGCGGGGGTTTACAATGAGCAGTTCTTC.

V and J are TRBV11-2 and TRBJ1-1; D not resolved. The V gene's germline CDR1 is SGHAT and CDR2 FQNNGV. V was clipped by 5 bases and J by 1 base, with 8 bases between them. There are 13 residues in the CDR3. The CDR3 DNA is TGTGCCAGCAGCACTACACCGAACACTGAAGCTTTCTTT. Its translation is CASSTTPNTEAFF.

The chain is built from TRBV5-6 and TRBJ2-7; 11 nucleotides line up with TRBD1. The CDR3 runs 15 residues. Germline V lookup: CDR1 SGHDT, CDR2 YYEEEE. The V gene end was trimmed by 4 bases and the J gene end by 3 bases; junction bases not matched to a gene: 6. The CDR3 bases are TGTGCCAGCAGCCTTTGGGACAGGGGGGTCTACGAGCAGTACTTC. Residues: CASSLWDRGVYEQYF.

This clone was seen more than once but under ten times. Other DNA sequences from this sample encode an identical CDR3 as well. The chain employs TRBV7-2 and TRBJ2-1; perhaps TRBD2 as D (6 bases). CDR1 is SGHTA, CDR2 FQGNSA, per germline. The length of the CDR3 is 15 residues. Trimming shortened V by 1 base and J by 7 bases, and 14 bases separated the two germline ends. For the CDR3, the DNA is TGTGCCAGCAGCTTAGACGGGGGTTTTAGGAATGAGCAGTTCTTC. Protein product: CASSLDGGFRNEQFF.

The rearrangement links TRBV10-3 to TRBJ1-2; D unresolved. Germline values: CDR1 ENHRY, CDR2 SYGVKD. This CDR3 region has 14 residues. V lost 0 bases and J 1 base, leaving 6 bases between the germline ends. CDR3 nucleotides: TGTGCCATCAGTGAGTCACACAGTAACTATGGCTACACCTTC. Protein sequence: CAISESHSNYGYTF.

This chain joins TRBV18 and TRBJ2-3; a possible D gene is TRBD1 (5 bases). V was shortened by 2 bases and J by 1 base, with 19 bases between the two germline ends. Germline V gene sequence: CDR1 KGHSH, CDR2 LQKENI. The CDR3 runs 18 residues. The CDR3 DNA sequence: TGTGCCAGCTCACCATTGCAGGGCGCGGTCCTTGGCACAGATACGCAGTATTTT. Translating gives CASSPLQGAVLGTDTQYF.

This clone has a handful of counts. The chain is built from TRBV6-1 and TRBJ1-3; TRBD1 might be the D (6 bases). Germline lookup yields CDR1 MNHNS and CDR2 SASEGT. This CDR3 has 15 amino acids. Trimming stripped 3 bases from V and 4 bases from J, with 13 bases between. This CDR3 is CASSDRGTGGNTIYF. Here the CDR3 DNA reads TGTGCCAGCAGTGACAGGGGTACGGGGGGAAACACCATATATTTT.